This section outlines one T cell receptor (beta chain) sequence together with its context. Its cognate antigen has yet to be identified. Base qualities are not at hand, and no much larger clone is one base apart. Genomic DNA was isolated using the Qiagen DNeasy kit from unsorted PBMCs as well as from negatively selected CD4+ and CD8+ fractions. TCR beta CDR3 regions were subjected to amplification by immunoSEQ multiplex PCR with primers that anneal to V and J segments. A synthetic immune receptor repertoire was used to minimize amplification bias, and remaining bias was computationally removed after sequencing. For the original study's pipeline: Custom Python scripts were used to quantify repertoire diversity as the Shannon entropy index. Unsorted, CD4+ and CD8+ repertoires were examined separately, except in combined analyses, for which CD4+ and CD8+ sequences were merged in silico. Clonal expansion was defined as at least a 2-fold frequency increase after treatment relative to C1D1, with a pseudocount of 0.5 for undetected baseline clones. Singleton clones were defined as clones with 0 or 1 copy at C1D1, and non-singleton clones were defined as clones with 2 or more copies. Clones expanded in unsorted samples were assigned a CD4+, CD8+ or unknown annotation through matching of protein sequences in sorted samples from the same patient. Diversity changes from C1D1 to C4D1 were tested in paired samples using Wilcoxon tests. This is the immuneACCESS table as TCRdb keeps it, with only in-frame sequences that have V and J called. A part of the clones is gone; compared with another copy, unresolved V genes explain less than half, and the rest is unexplained. That table furnishes V, J and clone size, whereas the DNA furnished D and trimming. The sample table records 40,000 to 60,000 clones; about two thirds of these occur just once. Of the sample, roughly 15% falls within the top ten clones.

The data belong to a study of PD-1 blockade in classical Hodgkin lymphoma (TCRdb year 2020). Background for the entire study: Nivolumab dosing was 3 mg/kg intravenously every 2 weeks, continuing until either disease progression or unacceptable toxicity. The study used CyTOF and TCR beta sequencing to define a peripheral blood immune signature of response to PD-1 blockade in classical Hodgkin lymphoma. The research as a whole found: The study was restricted to a single clinical trial cohort, and the causes of repertoire differences, possibly disease activity or prior therapy, were left undefined. Baseline diversity similar to that of newly diagnosed patients was observed in trial patients achieving complete response, whereas significantly lower diversity was observed in partial responders and progressors. CD4+ but not CD8+ TCR diversity rose significantly by C4D1 (p=0.0027 vs p=0.16), most apparent in complete responders (p=0.02). Lower diversity was observed in patients in whom nivolumab was started less than 1 year after ASCT, and these patients were excluded from later analyses so that confounding by immune reconstitution would be avoided. Baseline TCR diversity was reported to be lower in newly diagnosed patients than in healthy donors, and even lower in relapsed/refractory patients.

The sample's time point label is to be understood as: cycle 2 day 1 (C2D1) of nivolumab. Every trial patient had relapsed following autologous stem cell transplantation, and prior brentuximab vedotin exposure was what differed among cohorts A, B and C. The trial cohort comprised roughly 50 patients with relapsed/refractory classical Hodgkin lymphoma whose best overall responses were complete response, partial response or progressive disease. Trial patients were treated with single-agent nivolumab in the multi-cohort phase II CheckMate 205 trial. An independent review committee assessed best overall response by applying the 2007 International Working Group response criteria. Trial PBMCs were obtained immediately prior to nivolumab initiation (C1D1) and on therapy at cycle 2 day 1 and cycle 4 day 1. Peripheral blood was collected in 8 mL Vacutainer Cell Preparation Tubes, from which PBMCs were isolated by centrifugation and then cryopreserved.

From cysteine to phenylalanine, the CDR3 is 16 amino acids long. CDR3 DNA is the only sequence kept; it has 48 bases, read in frame from the first base. CDR1 and CDR2, looked up from the germline V gene (reference sequence), are MNHEY and SMNVEV. At the junction V is shortened by 6 bases and J by 4 bases, with 21 bases in between. Sequences were derived from peripheral blood mononuclear cells (PBMCs), sampled before the second cycle of nivolumab. The chain is encoded by TRBV27 joined to TRBJ1-2, with no confidently assigned D gene. The TCR sequence derives from a human donor with classical Hodgkin lymphoma. CDR3 protein: CASSGGLGDRVYGYTF. The nucleotide sequence is given as TGTGCCAGCAGCGGAGGCCTAGGCGACCGGGTCTATGGCTACACCTTC.